This T cell receptor (beta chain) was identified during a study of response to subunit inactivated influenza vaccine. Study-level results: The authors suggested that few new T cells are recruited per seasonal influenza vaccination.

The CDR3 has 15 amino acids. Trimming at V came to 0 bases and at J to 10 bases, leaving 9 bases not matched to a gene. Germline CDR1 reads LGHNA; CDR2 reads YNFKEQ. This clonotype was detected a few times. Its antigen is currently unknown. TCRdb processed the RT-PCR reads anew with MiXCR; each CDR3 protein has one entry. Of under 550,000 distinct CDR3 sequences listed, more than 7% are singletons. This clonotype was sampled from a man in his fifties or sixties who received an inactivated influenza vaccine. V gene TRBV4-2 combines with J gene TRBJ2-4; TRBD2 matches at 7 bases. Sequenced here: PBMCs from blood, sampled 23 months after vaccination. The CDR3 protein is CASSQDGGDPRIQYF. The CDR3 DNA sequence: TGTGCCAGCAGCCAAGATGGGGGGGACCCCAGGATTCAGTACTTC.